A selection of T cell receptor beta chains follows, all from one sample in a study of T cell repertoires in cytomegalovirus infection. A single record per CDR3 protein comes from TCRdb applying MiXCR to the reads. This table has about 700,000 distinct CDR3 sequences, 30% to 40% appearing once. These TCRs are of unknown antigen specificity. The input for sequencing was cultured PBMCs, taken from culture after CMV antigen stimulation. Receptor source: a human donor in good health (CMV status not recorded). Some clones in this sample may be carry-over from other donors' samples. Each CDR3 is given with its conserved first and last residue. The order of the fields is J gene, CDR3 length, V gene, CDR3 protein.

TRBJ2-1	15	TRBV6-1	CASSEVRTSIGEQFF
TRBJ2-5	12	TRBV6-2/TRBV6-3	CASSVGLETQYF
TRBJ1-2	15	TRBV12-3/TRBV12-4	CASSFGRNANYGYTF
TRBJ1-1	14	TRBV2	CASSEAWGGTEAFF
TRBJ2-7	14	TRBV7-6	CASSHRGSSYEQYF
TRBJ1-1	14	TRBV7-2	CASSLERVRLRAFF
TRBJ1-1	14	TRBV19	CATTGSKGNTEAFF
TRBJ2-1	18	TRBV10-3	CAISEPTQGVKPYNEQFF
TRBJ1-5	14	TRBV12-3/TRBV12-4	CASSFSLSYQPQHF
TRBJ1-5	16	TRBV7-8	CASSLSPGHGNQPQHF
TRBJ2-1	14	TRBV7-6	CASSPFDSNNEQFF
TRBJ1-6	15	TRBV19	CASSISEGTNSPLHF
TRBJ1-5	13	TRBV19	CASSPDRDQPQHF
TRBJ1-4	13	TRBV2	CASTPATNEKLFF
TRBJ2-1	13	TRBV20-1	CSASGTSANEQFF
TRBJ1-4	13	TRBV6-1	CASSDTQFDKLFF
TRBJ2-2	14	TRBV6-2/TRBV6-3	CAGGQGVYTGELFF
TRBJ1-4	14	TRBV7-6	CASSLVEGDEKLFF
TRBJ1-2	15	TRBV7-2	CASSLTGAGNYGYTF
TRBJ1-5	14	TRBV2	CASSRTGGVQPQHF
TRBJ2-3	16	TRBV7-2	CASSPRRSASTDTQYF
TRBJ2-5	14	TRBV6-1	CASRTSGSAETQYF
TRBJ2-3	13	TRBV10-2	CASSGARPDNRYF
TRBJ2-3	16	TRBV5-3	CASSLALDRSTDTQYF